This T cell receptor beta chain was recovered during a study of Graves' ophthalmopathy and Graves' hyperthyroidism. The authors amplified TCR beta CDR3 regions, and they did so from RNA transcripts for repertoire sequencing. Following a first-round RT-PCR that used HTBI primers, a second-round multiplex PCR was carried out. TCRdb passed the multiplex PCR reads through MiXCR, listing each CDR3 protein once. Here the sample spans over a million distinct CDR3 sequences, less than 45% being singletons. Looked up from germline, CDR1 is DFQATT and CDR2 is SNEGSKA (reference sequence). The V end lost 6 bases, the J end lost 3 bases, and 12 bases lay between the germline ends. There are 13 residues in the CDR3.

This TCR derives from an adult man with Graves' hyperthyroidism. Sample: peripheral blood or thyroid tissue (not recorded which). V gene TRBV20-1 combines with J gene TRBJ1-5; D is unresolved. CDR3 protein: CSAPDGDNQPQHF. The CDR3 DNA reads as TGCAGTGCCCCGGACGGGGACAATCAGCCCCAGCATTTT.